Presented here are 17 T cell receptor beta chains from one specimen sequenced in a study of T cells in Graves' hyperthyroidism and ophthalmopathy. What was amplified from RNA transcripts were TCR beta CDR3 regions. With the HTBI primer set, the TCR CDR3 went through a first round of RT-PCR. TCRdb used MiXCR to reprocess the multiplex PCR reads, holding one entry per CDR3 protein. The repertoire holds fewer than 400,000 distinct CDR3 sequences, with roughly 25% as singletons. The sequenced material came from blood. These TCRs come from a man aged 50 to 59 with Graves' hyperthyroidism.

The V call is TRBV7-9, the J call TRBJ2-3; 13 bases match TRBD2. This CDR3 region has 15 residues. V shed 8 bases and J 5 bases; nucleotides not matched to a gene: 7. The germline gives CDR1 SEHNR, CDR2 FQNEAQ (reference sequence). The DNA for the CDR3 is TGTGCCAGCGGCACTTGGACTAGCGGGAGAGATACGCAGTATTTT. Amino acids: CASGTWTSGRDTQYF.

This clonotype was seen ten or more times. J is TRBJ2-5 and V is TRBV28; D perhaps matches TRBD2 (6 bases). Germline V gene lookup returns CDR1 MDHEN and CDR2 SYDVKM. V lost 3 bases and J 5 bases, leaving 16 bases between the germline ends. CDR3 size: 15 residues. The CDR3 region is CASSFGGTGGETQYF. CDR3 DNA sequence: TGTGCCAGCAGTTTCGGCGGGACGGGCGGCGAGACCCAGTACTTC. Looking up the rest from reference TRBV28 and TRBJ2-5 gives the full variable domain: DVKVTQSSRYLVKRTGEKVFLECVQDMDHENMFWYRQDPGLGLRLIYFSYDVKMKEKGDIPEGYSVSREKKERFSLILESASTNQTSMYLCASSFGGTGGETQYFGPGTRLLVL.

This chain connects TRBV13 to TRBJ2-1; 9 bases are shared with TRBD1. The germline CDR1 and CDR2 sequences are PRHDT and FYEKMQ (reference sequence). This CDR3 region has 15 residues. V shed 4 bases and J 6 bases; nucleotides not matched to a gene: 7. CDR3 bases: TGTGCCAGCAGCTCCCCGGGACAGGGAGTCAATGAGCAGTTCTTC. Translated: CASSSPGQGVNEQFF.

The rearrangement uses TRBV3-1 and TRBJ2-1; D gene uncertain. The J call is uncertain, as TRBJ2-7 better fits the DNA end. The CDR3 is made up of 18 amino acids. Germline-derived CDR1 and CDR2 are LGHDT and YNNKEL (reference sequence). This chain's CDR3 is CASSPPRAMSFSYDEQYF. In nucleotides, the CDR3 is TGTGCCAGCAGCCCTCCTCGGGCCATGTCTTTCTCCTACGATGAGCAGTACTTC.

This clonotype was picked up a small number of times. V usage is TRBV28 and J usage is TRBJ2-7, with a weak D call TRBD1 (5 bases). V dropped 2 bases and J dropped 0 bases, with 11 bases sitting between them. The CDR3 extends over 15 amino acids. Germline values: CDR1 MDHEN, CDR2 SYDVKM. CDR3: CASSLSEDNSYEQYF. CDR3 DNA: TGTGCCAGCAGTTTAAGCGAGGACAACTCCTACGAGCAGTACTTC.

The V gene is TRBV9, the J gene TRBJ1-2; a weak D match, TRBD1 (6 bases). Trimming took off 6 bases at V and 8 bases at J, with 14 bases between the two ends. The CDR3 sequence is 12 residues long. The V gene's germline CDR1 is SGDLS and CDR2 YYNGEE. This CDR3 is CASNKGGKGYTF. CDR3 DNA sequence: TGTGCCAGCAACAAAGGGGGTAAAGGCTACACCTTC.

This chain uses TRBV20-1 with TRBJ2-3; 10 bases are a match to TRBD2. This CDR3 is built from 15 residues. The germline V gene has CDR1 DFQATT and CDR2 SNEGSKA (reference sequence). The J segment lost 8 bases and the V segment lost 6 bases, leaving 14 bases of the junction unmatched. CDR3 amino acids: CSAHSSGRGGGTQYF. CDR3 nucleotide sequence: TGCAGTGCCCACTCAAGCGGGAGGGGTGGGGGTACGCAGTATTTT.

The sample holds a few counts of this clonotype. The chain joins TRBV19 to TRBJ2-3; unclear D gene. This CDR3 has 13 residues. CDR1 and CDR2 from the germline V gene are LNHDA and SQIVND (reference sequence). The V end lost 9 bases, the J end lost 5 bases, and 15 bases lay between the germline ends. The CDR3 sequence is CASSPYRLDTQYF. The CDR3 nucleotides are TGTGCCAGCTCACCCTACCGACTAGATACGCAGTATTTT.

The DNA for the CDR3 is TGCGCCAGCAGCGCTACAGGGTCAAGCGATGAAAAACTGTTTTTT. It encodes CASSATGSSDEKLFF. The chain employs TRBV5-1 and TRBJ1-4, with D possibly matching TRBD1 (6 bases). Germline-derived CDR1 and CDR2 are SGHRS and YFSETQ. The CDR3 sequence is 15 residues long. Deletions cut 4 bases from V and 6 bases from J, with 16 bases between. Looking up the rest from reference TRBV5-1 and TRBJ1-4 gives the full variable domain: KAGVTQTPRYLIKTRGQQVTLSCSPISGHRSVSWYQQTPGQGLQFLFEYFSETQRNKGNFPGRFSGRQFSNSRSEMNVSTLELGDSALYLCASSATGSSDEKLFFGSGTQLSVL.

The sample holds many counts of this clonotype. The chain combines TRBV28 with TRBJ2-1, with D unresolved. V lost 8 bases, J lost 0 bases, and 20 bases lay in between. The germline V gene has CDR1 MDHEN and CDR2 SYDVKM. The CDR3 runs 17 residues. CDR3: CASGLLGAFSSYNEQFF. CDR3 in DNA: TGTGCCAGCGGCTTGTTAGGAGCCTTTAGCTCCTACAATGAGCAGTTCTTC.

V and J are TRBV2 and TRBJ2-5; 7 bases align to TRBD1. Germline V gene data show CDR1 as SNHLY and CDR2 as FYNNEI. J lost 2 bases, V lost 7 bases, and 4 bases had no gene match. CDR3 size: 13 residues. The CDR3 coding sequence is TGTGCCAGCAACAACAGGGGACAAGAGACCCAGTACTTC. Its translation: CASNNRGQETQYF.

This clonotype has ten or more counts. The chain employs TRBV2 and TRBJ2-5; TRBD2 is a possible D gene (6 bases). The germline V gene has CDR1 SNHLY and CDR2 FYNNEI. V lost 3 bases to trimming and J lost 7 bases, with 15 bases between them. There are 14 residues in the CDR3. Written as DNA, the CDR3 is TGTGCCAGCAGTGATAGCCTCGGAGGGGCGACCCAGTACTTC. It encodes CASSDSLGGATQYF.

This clonotype came up many times. The CDR3 loop is CASSPILSSYNEQFF. The CDR3, as DNA: TGTGCCAGCTCACCAATCCTGAGCTCCTACAATGAGCAGTTCTTC. The genes are TRBV18 and TRBJ2-1; no clear D. The CDR3 totals 15 residues. Germline V gene sequence: CDR1 KGHSH, CDR2 LQKENI. The V and J ends lost 2 bases and 0 bases respectively, with 8 bases between them. Looking up the rest from reference TRBV18 and TRBJ2-1 gives the full variable domain: NAGVMQNPRHLVRRRGQEARLRCSPMKGHSHVYWYRQLPEEGLKFMVYLQKENIIDESGMPKERFSAEFPKEGPSILRIQQVVRGDSAAYFCASSPILSSYNEQFFGPGTRLTVL.

About this clonotype itself: A much larger clone lies one base from this, so it may be a read error. The chain recombines TRBV7-2 with TRBJ2-1, with D perhaps TRBD1 (5 bases). The J call could be wrong; TRBJ2-7 is a better fit for the DNA end. This CDR3 spans 12 amino acids. Germline CDR1 reads SGHTA; CDR2 reads FQGNSA. CDR3 sequence: CASSHDSNEQYF. Here the CDR3 DNA reads TGTGCCAGCAGCCATGACAGCAATGAGCAGTACTTC.

This clonotype was seen at least ten times. The chain joins TRBV24-1 to TRBJ2-7; D gene ambiguous. Germline loops: CDR1 KGHDR, CDR2 SFDVKD. This CDR3 comprises 15 residues. The ends were cut back, 3 bases at V and 2 bases at J, with 13 bases in the middle. CDR3 DNA sequence: TGTGCCACCAGTGATACCAATTCAGGAGCCTACGAGCAGTACTTC. Protein sequence: CATSDTNSGAYEQYF.

This clonotype was seen only a few times. The chain uses TRBV5-6 and TRBJ2-7, with 10 bases that match TRBD2. CDR1 and CDR2 from the germline V gene are SGHDT and YYEEEE. V lost 0 bases to trimming and J lost 3 bases; unmatched junction nucleotides: 9. The CDR3 contains 17 residues. The CDR3 sequence is CASSLEVALAGVYEQYF. The CDR3 DNA sequence: TGTGCCAGCAGCTTGGAGGTGGCCCTAGCGGGAGTCTACGAGCAGTACTTC.

V gene TRBV19 combines with J gene TRBJ2-1; TRBD2 matches 9 bases. With V trimmed by 1 base and J by 8 bases, 6 bases remained unmatched. The germline V gene has CDR1 LNHDA and CDR2 SQIVND (reference sequence). The CDR3 extends over 15 amino acids. CDR3 loop: CASSIVGAGGHEQFF. The CDR3 DNA sequence: TGTGCCAGTAGTATAGTAGGAGCGGGAGGCCATGAGCAGTTCTTC.